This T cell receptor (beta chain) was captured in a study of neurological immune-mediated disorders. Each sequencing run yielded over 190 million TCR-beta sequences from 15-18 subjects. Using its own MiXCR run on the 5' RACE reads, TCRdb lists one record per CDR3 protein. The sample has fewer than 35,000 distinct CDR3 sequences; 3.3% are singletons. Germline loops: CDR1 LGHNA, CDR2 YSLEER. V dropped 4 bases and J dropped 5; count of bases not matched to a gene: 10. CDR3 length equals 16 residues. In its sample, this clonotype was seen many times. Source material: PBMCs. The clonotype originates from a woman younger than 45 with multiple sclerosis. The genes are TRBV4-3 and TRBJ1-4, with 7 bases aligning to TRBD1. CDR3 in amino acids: CASSRRGPPGNEKLFF. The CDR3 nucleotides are TGCGCCAGCAGCCGTAGGGGGCCCCCGGGCAATGAAAAACTGTTTTTT.